This T cell receptor (beta chain) is from a study of cytomegalovirus exposure and HLA in healthy donors. Whole-study results and caveats: The study labeled 150 or so TCR beta chains cytomegalovirus-associated. Later examination showed HLA-associated TCR beta chains had greater clonal expansion than equally common others.

Germline values: CDR1 SGHTA, CDR2 FQGNSA. The CDR3 is 15 amino acids. The J segment lost 4 bases and the V segment lost 3 bases, leaving 8 bases of the junction unmatched. As concerns this clone: The antigen is undetermined.

13 Jbeta primers and 60 Vbeta primers were used for the PCR. Repertoires were generated with immunoSEQ multiplex PCR, while TCRdb's copy carries only in-frame clones and drops some. The sample holds about 200,000 clones; 70% to 80% are singletons and the top ten take approximately 0.4%. Input material: PBMCs. The chain recombines TRBV7-2 with TRBJ1-2, with 7 bases lining up with TRBD1. This sequence was found in a male donor in good health and CMV-seropositive. The CDR3 protein is CASSLTVRGFYGYTF. CDR3 sequence (DNA): TGTGCCAGCAGCTTGACGGTCAGGGGGTTCTATGGCTACACCTTC.